This TCR beta chain was recorded in a study of T cell responses to AZD1222 COVID-19 vaccine. The assay was immunoSEQ multiplex PCR, and TCRdb's table has in-frame clones only and misses some. The sample holds 85,000 to 130,000 clones, more than 75% seen once. Overall study results and limits: Unmutated variant regions reportedly attract nearly half of all spike-specific TCRs.

Deletions cut 3 bases from V and 2 bases from J, with 10 bases between. The CDR3 is made up of 14 amino acids. Germline CDR1 is KGHSH and CDR2 is LQKENI. As for this clone: Its antigen is still unknown.

The rearrangement joins TRBV18 to TRBJ1-1; no clear D. The source is an adult in good health. This sample comprised peripheral blood, obtained on day 0 of AZD1222 vaccination. CDR3 residues: CASSPLATNTEAFF. In DNA, the CDR3 is TGTGCCAGCTCACCGCTTGCAACCAACACTGAAGCTTTCTTT.